These 2 T cell receptor beta chains originate from one sample sequenced in a study of preoperative IRX-2 immunotherapy in early breast cancer. Clones were read by immunoSEQ multiplex PCR, and TCRdb kept only the in-frame ones, dropping some. The sample holds over 30,000 clones, roughly 89% seen once. The treatment: preoperative locoregional IRX-2 cytokine immunotherapy. The sequencing here drew on tumor tissue, taken after IRX-2 immunotherapy. These receptors all stem from a human donor with breast cancer.

This chain links TRBV7-1 with TRBJ2-7; 10 bases match TRBD1. TRBV7-1 is noted as an ORF with a role that remains uncertain. The CDR3 is made up of 18 amino acids. V shed 3 bases and J 2 bases; nucleotides not matched to a gene: 13. In DNA form, the CDR3 reads TGTGCCAGCAGCTCGCTCCGGGACAGGGGCTCTCCGCCCTACGAGCAGTACTTC. Encoded protein: CASSSLRDRGSPPYEQYF.

The chain carries TRBV19 and TRBJ2-2; 7 bases agree with TRBD2. CDR3 length equals 17 residues. CDR1 LNHDA and CDR2 SQIVND come from the germline V gene (reference sequence). After removal of 6 bases from V and 3 bases from J, the junction contained 13 bases not matched to a gene. This CDR3 is CASSQSGLIFYTGELFF. The CDR3 region has the DNA TGTGCCAGTAGCCAATCGGGACTAATTTTCTACACCGGGGAGCTGTTTTTT.